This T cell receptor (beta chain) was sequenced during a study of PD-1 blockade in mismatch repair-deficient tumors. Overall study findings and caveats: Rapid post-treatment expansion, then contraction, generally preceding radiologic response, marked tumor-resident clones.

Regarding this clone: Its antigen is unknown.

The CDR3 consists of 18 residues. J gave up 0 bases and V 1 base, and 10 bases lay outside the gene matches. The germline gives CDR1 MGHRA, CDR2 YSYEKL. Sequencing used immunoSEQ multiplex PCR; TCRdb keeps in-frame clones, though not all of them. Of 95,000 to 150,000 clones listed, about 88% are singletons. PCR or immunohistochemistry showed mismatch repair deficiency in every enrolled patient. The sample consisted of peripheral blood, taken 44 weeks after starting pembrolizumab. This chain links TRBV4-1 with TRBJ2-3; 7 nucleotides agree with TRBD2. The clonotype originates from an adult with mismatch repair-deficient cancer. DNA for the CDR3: TGCGCCAGCAGCCAAGGCGCCAACCGACTAGCAAGCACAGATACGCAGTATTTT. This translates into CASSQGANRLASTDTQYF.